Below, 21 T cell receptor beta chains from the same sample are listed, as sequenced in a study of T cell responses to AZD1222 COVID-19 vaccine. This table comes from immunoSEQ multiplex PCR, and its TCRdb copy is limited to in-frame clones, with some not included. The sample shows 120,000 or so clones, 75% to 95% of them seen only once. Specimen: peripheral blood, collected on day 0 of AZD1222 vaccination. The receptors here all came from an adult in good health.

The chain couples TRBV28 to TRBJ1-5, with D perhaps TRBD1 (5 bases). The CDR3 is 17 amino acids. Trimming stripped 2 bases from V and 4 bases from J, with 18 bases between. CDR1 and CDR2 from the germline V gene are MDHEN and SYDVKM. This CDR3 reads CASSLGGTMWWNQPQHF. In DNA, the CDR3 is TGTGCCAGCAGTTTAGGAGGGACTATGTGGTGGAATCAGCCCCAGCATTTT.

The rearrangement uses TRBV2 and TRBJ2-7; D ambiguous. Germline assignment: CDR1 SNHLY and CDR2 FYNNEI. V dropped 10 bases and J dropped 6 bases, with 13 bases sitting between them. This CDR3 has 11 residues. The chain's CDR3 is CATTQVSEQYF. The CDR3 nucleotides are TGTGCCACCACGCAGGTCAGCGAGCAGTACTTC. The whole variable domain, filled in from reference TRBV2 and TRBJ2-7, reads EPEVTQTPSHQVTQMGQEVILRCVPISNHLYFYWYRQILGQKVEFLVSFYNNEISEKSEIFDDQFSVERPDGSNFTLKIRSTKLEDSAMYFCATTQVSEQYFGPGTRLTVT.

The DNA for the CDR3 is TGCGCCAGCAGCGCTGACGAGGGCTATGAAAAACTGTTTTTT. Protein product: CASSADEGYEKLFF. The rearrangement uses TRBV5-1 and TRBJ1-4; no firm D call. There are 14 residues in the CDR3. Trimming removed 4 bases from V and 6 bases from J, with 13 bases in between. Germline V gene lookup returns CDR1 SGHRS and CDR2 YFSETQ.

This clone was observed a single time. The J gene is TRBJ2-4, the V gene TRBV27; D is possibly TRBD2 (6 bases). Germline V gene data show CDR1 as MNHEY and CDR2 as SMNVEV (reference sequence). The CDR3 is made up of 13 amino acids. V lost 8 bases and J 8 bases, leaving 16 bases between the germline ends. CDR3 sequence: CASRTGGFDIQYF. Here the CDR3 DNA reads TGTGCCAGCCGAACCGGAGGGTTTGACATTCAGTACTTC.

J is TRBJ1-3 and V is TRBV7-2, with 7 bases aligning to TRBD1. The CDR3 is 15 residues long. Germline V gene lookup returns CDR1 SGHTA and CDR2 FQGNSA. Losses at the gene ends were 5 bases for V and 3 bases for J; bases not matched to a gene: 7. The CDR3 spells CASSLGGRGGNTIYF. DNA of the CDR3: TGTGCCAGCAGCCTAGGGGGCAGGGGTGGAAACACCATATATTTT.

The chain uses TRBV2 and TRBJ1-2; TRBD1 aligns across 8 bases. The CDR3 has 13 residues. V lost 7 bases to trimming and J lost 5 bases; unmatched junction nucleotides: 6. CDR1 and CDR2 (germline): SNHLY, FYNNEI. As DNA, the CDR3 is TGTGCCAGCATAATAGGACAGGGTTATGGCTACACCTTC. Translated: CASIIGQGYGYTF.

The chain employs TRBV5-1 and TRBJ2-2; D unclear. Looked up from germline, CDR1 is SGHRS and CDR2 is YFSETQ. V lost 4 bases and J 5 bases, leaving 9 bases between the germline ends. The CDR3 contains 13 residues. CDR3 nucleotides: TGCGCCAGCAGCCCGTTAATAACCGGGGAGCTGTTTTTT. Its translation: CASSPLITGELFF.

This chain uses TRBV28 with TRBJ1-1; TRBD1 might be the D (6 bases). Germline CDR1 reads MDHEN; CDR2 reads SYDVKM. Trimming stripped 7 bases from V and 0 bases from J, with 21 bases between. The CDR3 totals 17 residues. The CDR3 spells CASIARTVETVNTEAFF. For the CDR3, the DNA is TGTGCCAGCATCGCCCGGACAGTCGAAACGGTGAACACTGAAGCTTTCTTT.

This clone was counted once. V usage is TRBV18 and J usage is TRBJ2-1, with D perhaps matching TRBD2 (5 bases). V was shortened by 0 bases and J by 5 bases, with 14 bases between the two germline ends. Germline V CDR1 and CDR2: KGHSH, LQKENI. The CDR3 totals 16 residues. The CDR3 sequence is CASSPPHSPGNNEQFF. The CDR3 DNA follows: TGTGCCAGCTCACCACCACACTCCCCCGGGAACAATGAGCAGTTCTTC.

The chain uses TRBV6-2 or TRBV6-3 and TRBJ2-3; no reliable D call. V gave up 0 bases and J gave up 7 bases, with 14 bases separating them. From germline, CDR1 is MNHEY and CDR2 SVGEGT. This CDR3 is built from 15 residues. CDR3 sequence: CASSYSRTQLNTQYF. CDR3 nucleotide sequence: TGTGCCAGCAGTTACTCTCGGACCCAATTAAATACGCAGTATTTT.

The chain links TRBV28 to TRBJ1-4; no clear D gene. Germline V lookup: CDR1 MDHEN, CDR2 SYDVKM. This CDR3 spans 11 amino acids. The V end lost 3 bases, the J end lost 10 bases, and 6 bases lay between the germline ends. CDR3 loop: CASSFLGKLFF. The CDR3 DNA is TGTGCCAGCAGTTTTCTCGGAAAACTGTTTTTT.

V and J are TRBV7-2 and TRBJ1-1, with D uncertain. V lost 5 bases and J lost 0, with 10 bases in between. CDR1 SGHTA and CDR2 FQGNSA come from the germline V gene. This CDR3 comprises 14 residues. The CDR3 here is CASSPPPVNTEAFF. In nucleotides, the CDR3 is TGTGCCAGCAGCCCCCCCCCGGTGAACACTGAAGCTTTCTTT.

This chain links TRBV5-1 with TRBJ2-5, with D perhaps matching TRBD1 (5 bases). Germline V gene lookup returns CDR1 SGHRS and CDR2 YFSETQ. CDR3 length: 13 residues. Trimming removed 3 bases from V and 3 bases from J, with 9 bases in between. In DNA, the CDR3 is TGCGCCAGCAGCTACGCGACAGAAGAGACCCAGTACTTC. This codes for CASSYATEETQYF.

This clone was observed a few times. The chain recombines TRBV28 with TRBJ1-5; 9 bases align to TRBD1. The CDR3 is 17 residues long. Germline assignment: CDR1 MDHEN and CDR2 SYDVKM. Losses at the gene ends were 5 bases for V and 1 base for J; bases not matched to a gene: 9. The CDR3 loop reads CASSPIGGTGSNQPQHF. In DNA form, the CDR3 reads TGTGCCAGCAGTCCTATTGGGGGGACAGGGAGCAATCAGCCCCAGCATTTT.

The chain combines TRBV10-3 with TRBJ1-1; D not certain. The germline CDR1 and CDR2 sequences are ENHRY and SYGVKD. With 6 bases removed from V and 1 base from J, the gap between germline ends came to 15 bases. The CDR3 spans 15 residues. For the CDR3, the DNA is TGTGCCATCAGGGGTGCGGTGCAGAGGAACACTGAAGCTTTCTTT. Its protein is CAIRGAVQRNTEAFF.

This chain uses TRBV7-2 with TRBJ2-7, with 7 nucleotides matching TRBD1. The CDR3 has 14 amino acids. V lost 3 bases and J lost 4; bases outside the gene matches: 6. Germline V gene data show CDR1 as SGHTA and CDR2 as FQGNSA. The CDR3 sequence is CASSFRDRLYEQYF. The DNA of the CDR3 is TGTGCCAGCAGCTTCCGGGACAGATTATACGAGCAGTACTTC.

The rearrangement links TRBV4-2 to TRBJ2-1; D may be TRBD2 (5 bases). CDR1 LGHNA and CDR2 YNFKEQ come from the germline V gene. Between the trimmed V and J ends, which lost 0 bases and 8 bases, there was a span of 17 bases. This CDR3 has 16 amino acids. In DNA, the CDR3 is TGTGCCAGCAGCCAAGAGGGCCGGGCCGCGGGCCATGAGCAGTTCTTC. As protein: CASSQEGRAAGHEQFF.

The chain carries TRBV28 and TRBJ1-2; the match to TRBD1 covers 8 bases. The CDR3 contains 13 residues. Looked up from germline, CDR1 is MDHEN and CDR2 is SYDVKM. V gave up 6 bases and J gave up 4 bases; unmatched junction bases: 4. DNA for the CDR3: TGTGCCAGCAGCATGACAGGGGTCTATGGCTACACCTTC. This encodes CASSMTGVYGYTF.

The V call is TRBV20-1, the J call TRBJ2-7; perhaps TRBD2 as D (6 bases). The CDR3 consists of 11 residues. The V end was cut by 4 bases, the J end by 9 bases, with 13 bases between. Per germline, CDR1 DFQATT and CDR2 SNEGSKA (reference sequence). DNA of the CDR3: TGCAGTGCTACCTCGTCGGGGGTGCAGTACTTC. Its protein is CSATSSGVQYF.

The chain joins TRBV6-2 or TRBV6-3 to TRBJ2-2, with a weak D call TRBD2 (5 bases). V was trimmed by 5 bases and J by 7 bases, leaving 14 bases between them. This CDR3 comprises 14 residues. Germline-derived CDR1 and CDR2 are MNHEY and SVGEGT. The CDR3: CASSPGVAGGELFF. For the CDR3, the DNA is TGTGCCAGCAGTCCCGGGGTAGCTGGCGGGGAGCTGTTTTTT.

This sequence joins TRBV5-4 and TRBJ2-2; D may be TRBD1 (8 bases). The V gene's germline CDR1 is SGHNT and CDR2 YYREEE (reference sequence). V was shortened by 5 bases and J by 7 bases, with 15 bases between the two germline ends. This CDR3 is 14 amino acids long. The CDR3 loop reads CASRPTGEGGELFF. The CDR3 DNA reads TGTGCCAGCAGACCGACAGGGGAGGGCGGGGAGCTGTTTTTT.